The clone carrying this T cell receptor beta chain was found many times. These data come from a study of T cells after yellow fever vaccination. The CDR3 consists of 12 residues. The V gene lost 3 bases and the J gene lost 6 bases, with 8 bases spanning the gap. TCRdb reprocessed the 5' RACE reads with MiXCR, giving one entry per CDR3 protein. The sample holds 250,000 to 400,000 distinct CDR3 sequences, 3.5% to 5% seen once. J is TRBJ1-2 and V is TRBV12-3 or TRBV12-4, with D possibly matching TRBD1 (5 bases). This clonotype was sampled from a man younger than 30 who received the YFV17D yellow fever vaccine. Here the sequenced sample was PBMCs, taken 15 days after the yellow fever booster vaccination. The DNA of the CDR3 is TGTGCCAGCAGTTTCGGGGGGGATGGCTACACCTTC. Translating gives CASSFGGDGYTF.